This entry describes one T cell receptor beta chain. In germline, CDR1 is SEHNR, CDR2 FQNEAQ (reference sequence). Trimming cost V 1 base and J 6 bases, with 12 bases left between them. The CDR3 sequence is 15 residues long. These data belong to a study of shared T cell receptors in the human thymus. The repertoire was sequenced with immunoSEQ multiplex PCR; TCRdb's copy has only in-frame clones and lacks some. The sample lists about 540,000 clones, around three quarters occurring once. These data were also reused for a study on human thymus T cells. According to that study: Healthy Finnish infants undergoing corrective surgery for congenital heart defects were the donors. Thymus tissue for the work was resected from patients undergoing corrective heart surgery. Gene usage (both V and J) appeared biased in thymic and blood repertoires. A high degree of thymic repertoire overlap among unrelated individuals was reported in related research.

The chain employs TRBV7-9 and TRBJ2-2; a possible D gene is TRBD2 (5 bases). Source material: thymocytes. This receptor was identified in a boy under two years old with a congenital heart defect. This CDR3 reads CASSLGSSGSGELFF. In DNA, the CDR3 is TGTGCCAGCAGCTTAGGGAGTTCGGGGTCCGGGGAGCTGTTTTTT.